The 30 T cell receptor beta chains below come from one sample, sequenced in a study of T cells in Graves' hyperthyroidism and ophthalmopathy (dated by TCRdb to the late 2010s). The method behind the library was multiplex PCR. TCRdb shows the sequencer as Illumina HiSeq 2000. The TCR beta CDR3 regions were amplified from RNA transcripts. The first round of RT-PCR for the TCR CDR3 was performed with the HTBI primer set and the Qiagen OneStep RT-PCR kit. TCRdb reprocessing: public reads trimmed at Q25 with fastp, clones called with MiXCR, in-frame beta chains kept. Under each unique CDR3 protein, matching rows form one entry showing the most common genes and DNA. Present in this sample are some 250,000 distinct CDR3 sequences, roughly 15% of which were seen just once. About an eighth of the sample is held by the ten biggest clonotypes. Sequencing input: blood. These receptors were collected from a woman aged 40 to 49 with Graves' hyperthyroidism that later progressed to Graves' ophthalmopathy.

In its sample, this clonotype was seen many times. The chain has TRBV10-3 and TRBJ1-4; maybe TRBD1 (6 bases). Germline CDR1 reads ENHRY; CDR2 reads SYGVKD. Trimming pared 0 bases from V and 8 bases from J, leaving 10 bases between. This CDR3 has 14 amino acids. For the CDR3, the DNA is TGTGCCATCAGTGAGTCCCAGGGGTGGGAAAAACTGTTTTTT. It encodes CAISESQGWEKLFF.

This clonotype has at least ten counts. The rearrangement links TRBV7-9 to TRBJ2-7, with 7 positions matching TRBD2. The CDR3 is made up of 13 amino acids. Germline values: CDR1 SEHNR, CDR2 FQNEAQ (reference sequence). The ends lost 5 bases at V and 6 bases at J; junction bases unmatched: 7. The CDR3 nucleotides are TGTGCCAGCAGCCACACAGCGGGGATCGAGCAGTACTTC. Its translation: CASSHTAGIEQYF.

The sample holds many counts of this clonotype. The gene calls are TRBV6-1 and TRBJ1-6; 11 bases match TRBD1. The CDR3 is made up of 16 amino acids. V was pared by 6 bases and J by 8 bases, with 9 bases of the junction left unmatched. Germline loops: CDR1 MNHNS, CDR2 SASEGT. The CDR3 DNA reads TGTGCCAGCAGCATGGACAGGGGGCGAGGGGATTCACCCCTCCACTTT. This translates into CASSMDRGRGDSPLHF.

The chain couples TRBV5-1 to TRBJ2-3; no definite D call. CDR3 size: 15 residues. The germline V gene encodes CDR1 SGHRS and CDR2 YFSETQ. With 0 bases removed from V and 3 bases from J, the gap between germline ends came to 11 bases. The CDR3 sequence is CASSLGTVETDTQYF. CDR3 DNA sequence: TGCGCCAGCAGCTTGGGCACCGTGGAAACAGATACGCAGTATTTT.

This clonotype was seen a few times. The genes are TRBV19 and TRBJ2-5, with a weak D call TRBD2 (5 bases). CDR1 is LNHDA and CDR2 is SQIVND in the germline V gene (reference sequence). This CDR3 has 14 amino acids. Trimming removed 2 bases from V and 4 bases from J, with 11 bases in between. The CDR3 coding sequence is TGTGCCAGTAGTATACGCCGGGGAACAGAGACCCAGTACTTC. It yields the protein CASSIRRGTETQYF.

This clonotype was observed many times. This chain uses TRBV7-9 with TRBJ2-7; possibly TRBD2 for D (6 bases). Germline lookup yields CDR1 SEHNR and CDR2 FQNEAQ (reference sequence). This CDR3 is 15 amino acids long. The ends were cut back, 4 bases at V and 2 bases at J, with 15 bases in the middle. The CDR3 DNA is TGTGCCAGCAGCTCCATCGCCGGGAGTACCTACGAGCAGTACTTC. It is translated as CASSSIAGSTYEQYF.

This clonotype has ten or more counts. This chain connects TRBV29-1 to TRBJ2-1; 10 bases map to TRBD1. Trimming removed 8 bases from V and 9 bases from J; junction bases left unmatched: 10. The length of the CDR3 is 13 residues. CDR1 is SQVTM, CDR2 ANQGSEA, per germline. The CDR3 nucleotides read TGCAGCACGGTCGGACAGGGGGAAGGTGAGCAGTTCTTC. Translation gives CSTVGQGEGEQFF.

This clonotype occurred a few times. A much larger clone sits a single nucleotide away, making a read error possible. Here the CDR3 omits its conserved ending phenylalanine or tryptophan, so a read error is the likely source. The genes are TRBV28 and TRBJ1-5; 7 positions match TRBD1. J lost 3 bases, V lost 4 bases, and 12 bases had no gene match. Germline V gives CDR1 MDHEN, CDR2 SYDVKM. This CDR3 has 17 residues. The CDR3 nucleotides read TGTGCCAGCAGTTCTCATTGGGGGACAGCGCTCAATCAGCCCCAGCATTTG. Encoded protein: CASSSHWGTALNQPQHL.

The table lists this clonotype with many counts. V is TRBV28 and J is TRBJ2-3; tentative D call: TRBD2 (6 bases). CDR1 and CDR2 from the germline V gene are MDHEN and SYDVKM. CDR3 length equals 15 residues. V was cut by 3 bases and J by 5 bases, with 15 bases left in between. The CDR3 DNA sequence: TGTGCCAGCAGTTTTCTTGAGGGAGGTAAAGATACGCAGTATTTT. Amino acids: CASSFLEGGKDTQYF.

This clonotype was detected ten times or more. DNA of the CDR3: TGTGCCAGCAGCTCCCGACCCGGGACTAGCGGGAGGGCCTTAGAGACCCAGTACTTC. It is translated as CASSSRPGTSGRALETQYF. The V and J genes are TRBV5-6 and TRBJ2-5; the match to TRBD2 covers 16 bases. This CDR3 has 19 amino acids. Unmatched junction bases numbered 12, after V lost 3 bases and J lost 4 bases. Germline CDR1 reads SGHDT; CDR2 reads YYEEEE.

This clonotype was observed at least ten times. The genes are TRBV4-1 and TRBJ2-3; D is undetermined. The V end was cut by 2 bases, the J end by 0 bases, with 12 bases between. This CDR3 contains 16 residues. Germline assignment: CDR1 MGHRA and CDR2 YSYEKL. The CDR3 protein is CASSQTGTKSTDTQYF. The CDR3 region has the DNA TGCGCCAGCAGCCAAACGGGCACAAAGAGCACAGATACGCAGTATTTT.

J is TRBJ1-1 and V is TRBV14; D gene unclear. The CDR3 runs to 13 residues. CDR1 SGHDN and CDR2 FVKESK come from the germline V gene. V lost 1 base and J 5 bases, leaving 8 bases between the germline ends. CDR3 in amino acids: CASSQGWGTEAFF. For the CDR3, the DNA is TGTGCCAGCAGCCAAGGGTGGGGTACTGAAGCTTTCTTT. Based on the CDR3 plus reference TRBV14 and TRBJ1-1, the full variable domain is EAGVTQFPSHSVIEKGQTVTLRCDPISGHDNLYWYRRVMGKEIKFLLHFVKESKQDESGMPNNRFLAERTGGTYSTLKVQPAELEDSGVYFCASSQGWGTEAFFGQGTRLTVV.

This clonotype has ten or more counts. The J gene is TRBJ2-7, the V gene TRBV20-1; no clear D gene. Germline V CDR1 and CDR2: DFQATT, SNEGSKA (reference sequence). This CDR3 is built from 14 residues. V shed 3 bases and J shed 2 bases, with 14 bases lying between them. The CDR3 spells CSASWTELTYEQYF. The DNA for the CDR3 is TGCAGTGCTAGTTGGACGGAGTTGACCTACGAGCAGTACTTC.

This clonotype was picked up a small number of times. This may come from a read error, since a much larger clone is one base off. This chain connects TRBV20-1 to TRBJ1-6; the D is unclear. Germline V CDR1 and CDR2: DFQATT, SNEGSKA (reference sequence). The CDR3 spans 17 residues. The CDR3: CSASPETSSSYNPPLHF. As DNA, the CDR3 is TGCAGTGCTAGCCCCGAGACATCGAGCTCCTATAATCCACCCCTCCACTTT.

The CDR3 loop reads CASSPRGNTDTQYF. The CDR3 DNA reads TGTGCCAGCAGCCCCAGGGGTAACACAGATACGCAGTATTTT. The chain joins TRBV3-1 to TRBJ2-3; possibly TRBD1 for D (6 bases). Germline V gene data show CDR1 as LGHDT and CDR2 as YNNKEL (reference sequence). Trimming removed 4 bases at V and 2 bases at J, with 10 bases between. This CDR3 comprises 14 residues.

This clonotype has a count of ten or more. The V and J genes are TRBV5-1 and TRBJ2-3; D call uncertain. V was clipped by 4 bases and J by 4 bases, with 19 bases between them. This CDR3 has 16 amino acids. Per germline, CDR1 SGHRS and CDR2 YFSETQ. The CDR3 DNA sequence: TGCGCCAGCAGCCGGTACGGCCTCCCTGTCTCAGATACGCAGTATTTT. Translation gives CASSRYGLPVSDTQYF.

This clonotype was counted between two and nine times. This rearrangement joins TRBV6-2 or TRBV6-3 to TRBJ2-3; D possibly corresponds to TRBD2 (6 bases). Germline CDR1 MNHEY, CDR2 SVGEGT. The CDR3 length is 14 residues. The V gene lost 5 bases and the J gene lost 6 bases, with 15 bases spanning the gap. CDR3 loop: CASSAIPREDTQYF. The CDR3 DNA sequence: TGTGCCAGCAGTGCTATACCCCGGGAGGATACGCAGTATTTT.

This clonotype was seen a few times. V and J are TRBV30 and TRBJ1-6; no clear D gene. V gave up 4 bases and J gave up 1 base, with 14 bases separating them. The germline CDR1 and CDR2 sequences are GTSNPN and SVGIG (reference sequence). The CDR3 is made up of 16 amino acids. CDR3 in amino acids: CAWKAERGSYNSPLHF. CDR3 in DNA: TGTGCCTGGAAGGCGGAGCGGGGTTCCTATAATTCACCCCTCCACTTT.

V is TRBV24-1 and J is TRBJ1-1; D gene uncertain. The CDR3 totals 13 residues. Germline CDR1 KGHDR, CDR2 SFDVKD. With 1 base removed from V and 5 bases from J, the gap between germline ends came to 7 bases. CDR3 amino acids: CATSDFRGTEAFF. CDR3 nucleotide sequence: TGTGCCACCAGTGATTTTCGTGGGACTGAAGCTTTCTTT.

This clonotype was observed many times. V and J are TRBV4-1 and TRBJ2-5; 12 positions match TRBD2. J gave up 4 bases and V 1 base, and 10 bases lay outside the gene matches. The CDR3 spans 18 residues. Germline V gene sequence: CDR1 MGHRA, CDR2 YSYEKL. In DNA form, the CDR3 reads TGCGCCAGCAGCCAAGCTCCTACGGGACTAGCGGGCCCAGAGACCCAGTACTTC. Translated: CASSQAPTGLAGPETQYF.

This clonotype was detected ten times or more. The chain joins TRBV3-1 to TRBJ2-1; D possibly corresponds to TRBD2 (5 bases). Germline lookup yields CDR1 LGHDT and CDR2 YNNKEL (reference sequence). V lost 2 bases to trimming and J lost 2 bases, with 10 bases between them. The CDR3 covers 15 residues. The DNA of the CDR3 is TGTGCCAGCAGCCAAACAAGCGGAGCCTACAATGAGCAGTTCTTC. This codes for CASSQTSGAYNEQFF.

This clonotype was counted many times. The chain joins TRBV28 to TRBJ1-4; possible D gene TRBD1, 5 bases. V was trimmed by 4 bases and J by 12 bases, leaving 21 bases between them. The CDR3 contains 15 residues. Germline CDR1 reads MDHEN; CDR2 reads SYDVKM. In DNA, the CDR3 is TGTGCCAGCAGTTCGATTGGCAGGGAAGGCGGTGAACTGTTTTTT. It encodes CASSSIGREGGELFF.

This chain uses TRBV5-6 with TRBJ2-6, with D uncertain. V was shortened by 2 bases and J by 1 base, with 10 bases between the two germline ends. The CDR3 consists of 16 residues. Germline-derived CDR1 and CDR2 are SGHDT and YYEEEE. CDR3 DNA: TGTGCCAGCAGCTTCTTGTCAGCGTCTGGGGCCAACGTCCTGACTTTC. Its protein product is CASSFLSASGANVLTF.

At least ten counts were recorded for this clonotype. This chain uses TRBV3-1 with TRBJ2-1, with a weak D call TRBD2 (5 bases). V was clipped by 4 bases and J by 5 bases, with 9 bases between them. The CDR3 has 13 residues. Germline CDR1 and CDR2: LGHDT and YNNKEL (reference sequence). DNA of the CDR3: TGTGCCAGCAGCCGTACTAGAGACAATGAGCAGTTCTTC. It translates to CASSRTRDNEQFF.

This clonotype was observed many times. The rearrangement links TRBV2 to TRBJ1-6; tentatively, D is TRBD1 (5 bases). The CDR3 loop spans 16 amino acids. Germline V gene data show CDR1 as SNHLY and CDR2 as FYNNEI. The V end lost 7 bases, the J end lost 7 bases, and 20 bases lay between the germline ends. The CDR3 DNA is TGTGCCAGCACCCACAGCGTTCTAAAGGGGAATTCACCCCTCCACTTT. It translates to CASTHSVLKGNSPLHF.

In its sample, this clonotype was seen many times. The CDR3 spells CASSSRIRDLLAASSYNEQFF. The CDR3 nucleotides read TGTGCCAGCAGCAGTAGGATACGAGACTTACTAGCCGCGAGCTCCTACAATGAGCAGTTCTTC. The chain has TRBV12-3 or TRBV12-4 and TRBJ2-1; D perhaps matches TRBD2 (6 bases). The CDR3 runs to 21 residues. V lost 6 bases to trimming and J lost 0 bases, with 30 bases between them.

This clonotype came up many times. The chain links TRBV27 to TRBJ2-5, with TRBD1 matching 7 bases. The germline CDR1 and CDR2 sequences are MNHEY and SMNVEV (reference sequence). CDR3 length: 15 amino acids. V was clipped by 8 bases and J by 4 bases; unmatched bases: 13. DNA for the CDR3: TGTGCCAGCGGATACCATTCAGGGGGTGGAGAGACCCAGTACTTC. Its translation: CASGYHSGGGETQYF.

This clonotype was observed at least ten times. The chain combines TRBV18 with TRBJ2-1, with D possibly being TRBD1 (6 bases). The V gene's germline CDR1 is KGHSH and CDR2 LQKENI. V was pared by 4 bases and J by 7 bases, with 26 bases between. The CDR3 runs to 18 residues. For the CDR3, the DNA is TGTGCCAGCTCACGAGAAAGAATCTTCAGGGGTGGGGTGAATGAGCAGTTCTTC. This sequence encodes CASSRERIFRGGVNEQFF.

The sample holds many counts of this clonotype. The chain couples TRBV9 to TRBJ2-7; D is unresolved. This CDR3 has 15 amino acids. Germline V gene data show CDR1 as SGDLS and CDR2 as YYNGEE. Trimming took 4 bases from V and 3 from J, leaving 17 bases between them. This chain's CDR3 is CASSPWTDPSYEQYF. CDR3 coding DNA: TGTGCCAGCAGCCCCTGGACCGATCCTAGCTACGAGCAGTACTTC.

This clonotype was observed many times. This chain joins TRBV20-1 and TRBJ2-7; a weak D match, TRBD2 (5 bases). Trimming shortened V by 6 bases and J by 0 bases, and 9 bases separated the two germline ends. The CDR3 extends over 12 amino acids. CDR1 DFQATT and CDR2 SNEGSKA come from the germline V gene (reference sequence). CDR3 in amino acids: CSAPGLSYEQYF. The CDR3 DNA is TGCAGTGCGCCAGGACTCTCCTACGAGCAGTACTTC.